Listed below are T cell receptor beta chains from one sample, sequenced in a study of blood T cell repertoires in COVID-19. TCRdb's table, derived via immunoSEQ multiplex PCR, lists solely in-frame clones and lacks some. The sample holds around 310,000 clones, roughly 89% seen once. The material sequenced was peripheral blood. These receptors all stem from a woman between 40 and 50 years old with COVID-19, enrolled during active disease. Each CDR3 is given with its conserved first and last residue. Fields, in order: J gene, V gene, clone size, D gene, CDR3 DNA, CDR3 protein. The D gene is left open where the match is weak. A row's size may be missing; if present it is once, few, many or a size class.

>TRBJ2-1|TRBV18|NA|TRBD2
TGTGCCAGCTCACCACTACTAGCGGGAGGAGGGGATGAGCAGTTCTTC
CASSPLLAGGGDEQFF
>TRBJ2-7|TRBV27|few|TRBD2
TGTGCCAGCACACCTCTAGCGGGTGTCACCTACGAGCAGTACTTC
CASTPLAGVTYEQYF
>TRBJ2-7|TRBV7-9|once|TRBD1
TGTGCCAGCAGCTTAGCGGGGGGACAGGTCTACGAGCAGTACTTC
CASSLAGGQVYEQYF
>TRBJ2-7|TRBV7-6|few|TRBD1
TGTGCCAGCAGCTTAGGACAGGGGGTTGCCTACGAGCAGTACTTC
CASSLGQGVAYEQYF
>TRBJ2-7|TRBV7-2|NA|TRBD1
TGTGCCAGCAGCTTAAGGCTTGGGACAGGGAGATCCTACGAGCAGTACTTC
CASSLRLGTGRSYEQYF
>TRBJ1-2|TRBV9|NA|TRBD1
TGTGCCAGCAGCGTAGGACAGGGGAACTATGGCTACACCTTC
CASSVGQGNYGYTF
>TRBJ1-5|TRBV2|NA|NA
TGTGCCAGCGAGGGATATAGCACCCATAGCAATCAGCCCCAGCATTTT
CASEGYSTHSNQPQHF
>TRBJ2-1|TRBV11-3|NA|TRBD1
TGTGCCAGCAGCTCCACCTGGGGAGACAGGGGGGCCCCTAATGAGCAGTTCTTC
CASSSTWGDRGAPNEQFF
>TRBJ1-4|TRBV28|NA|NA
TGTGCCAGCAGCCCCCGGCGGAGGTTGTTTTTT
CASSPRRRLFF
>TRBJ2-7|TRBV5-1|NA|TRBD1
TGCGCCAGCAGCGCCGGACAGGGGACCTACGAGCAGTACTTC
CASSAGQGTYEQYF